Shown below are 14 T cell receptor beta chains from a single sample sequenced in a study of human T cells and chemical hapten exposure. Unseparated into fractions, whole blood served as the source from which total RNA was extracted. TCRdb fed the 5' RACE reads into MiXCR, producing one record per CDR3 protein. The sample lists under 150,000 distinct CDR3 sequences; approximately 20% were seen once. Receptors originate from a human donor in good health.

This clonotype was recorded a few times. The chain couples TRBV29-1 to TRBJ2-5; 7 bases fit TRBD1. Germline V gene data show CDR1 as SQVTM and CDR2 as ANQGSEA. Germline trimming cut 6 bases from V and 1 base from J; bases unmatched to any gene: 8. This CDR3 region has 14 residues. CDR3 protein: CSVRKGTAQETQYF. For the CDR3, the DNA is TGCAGCGTGAGAAAAGGGACAGCCCAAGAGACCCAGTACTTC.

The CDR3 region has the DNA TGTGCCAGCAGTTCTCTTGGGGATTCACCCCTCCACTTT. It yields the protein CASSSLGDSPLHF. The rearrangement uses TRBV27 and TRBJ1-6; the D is unclear. CDR3 size: 13 residues. Trimming took off 4 bases at V and 8 bases at J, with 9 bases between the two ends. CDR1 is MNHEY, CDR2 SMNVEV, per germline (reference sequence).

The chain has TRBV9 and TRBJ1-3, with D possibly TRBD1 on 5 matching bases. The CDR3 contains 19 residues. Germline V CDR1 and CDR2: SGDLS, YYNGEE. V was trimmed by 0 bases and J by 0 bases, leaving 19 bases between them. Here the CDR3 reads CASSVATAGTFPSGNTIYF. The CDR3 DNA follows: TGTGCCAGCAGCGTAGCGACAGCCGGGACTTTTCCCTCTGGAAACACCATATATTTT. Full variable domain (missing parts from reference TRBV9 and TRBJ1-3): DSGVTQTPKHLITATGQRVTLRCSPRSGDLSVYWYQQSLDQGLQFLIQYYNGEERAKGNILERFSAQQFPDLHSELNLSSLELGDSALYFCASSVATAGTFPSGNTIYFGEGSWLTVV.

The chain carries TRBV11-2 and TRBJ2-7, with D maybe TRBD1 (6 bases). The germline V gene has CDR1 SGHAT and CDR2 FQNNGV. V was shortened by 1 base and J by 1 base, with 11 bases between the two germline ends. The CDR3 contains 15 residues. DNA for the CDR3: TGTGCCAGCAGCTTAGGTCCGGACAGATCCTACGAGCAGTACTTC. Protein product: CASSLGPDRSYEQYF. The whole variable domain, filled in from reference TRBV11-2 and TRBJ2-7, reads EAGVAQSPRYKIIEKRQSVAFWCNPISGHATLYWYQQILGQGPKLLIQFQNNGVVDDSQLPKDRFSAERLKGVDSTLKIQPAKLEDSAVYLCASSLGPDRSYEQYFGPGTRLTVT.

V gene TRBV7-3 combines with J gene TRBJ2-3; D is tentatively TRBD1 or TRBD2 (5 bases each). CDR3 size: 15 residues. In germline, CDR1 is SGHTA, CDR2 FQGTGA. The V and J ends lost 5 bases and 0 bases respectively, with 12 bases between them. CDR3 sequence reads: CASSEGRGSTDTQYF. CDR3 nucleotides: TGTGCCAGCAGCGAGGGACGGGGAAGCACAGATACGCAGTATTTT.

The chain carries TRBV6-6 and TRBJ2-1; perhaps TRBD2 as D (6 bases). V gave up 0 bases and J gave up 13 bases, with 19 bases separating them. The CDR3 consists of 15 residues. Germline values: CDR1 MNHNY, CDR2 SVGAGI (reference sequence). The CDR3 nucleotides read TGTGCCAGCAGTTACTCGACTTTGGGACTCGCCAATCAGTTCTTC. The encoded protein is CASSYSTLGLANQFF.

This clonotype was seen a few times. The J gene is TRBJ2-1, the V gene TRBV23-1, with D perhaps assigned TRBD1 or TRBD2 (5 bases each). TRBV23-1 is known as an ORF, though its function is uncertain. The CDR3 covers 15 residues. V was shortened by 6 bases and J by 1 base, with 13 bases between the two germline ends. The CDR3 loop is CASSPTGPSYNEQFF. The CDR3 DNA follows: TGCGCCAGCAGCCCGACGGGACCTTCCTACAATGAGCAGTTCTTC.

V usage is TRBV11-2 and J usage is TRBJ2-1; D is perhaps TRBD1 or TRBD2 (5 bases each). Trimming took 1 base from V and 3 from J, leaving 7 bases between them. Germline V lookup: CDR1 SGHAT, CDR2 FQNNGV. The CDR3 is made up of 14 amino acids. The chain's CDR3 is CASSLGDGYNEQFF. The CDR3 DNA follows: TGTGCCAGCAGCTTAGGGGACGGCTACAATGAGCAGTTCTTC.

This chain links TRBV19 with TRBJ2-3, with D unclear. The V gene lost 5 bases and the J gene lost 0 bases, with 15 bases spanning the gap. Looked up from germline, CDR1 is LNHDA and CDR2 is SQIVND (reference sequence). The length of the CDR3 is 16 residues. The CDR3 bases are TGTGCCAGTAGTGTGTGGCGCGGAGTAAGCACAGATACGCAGTATTTT. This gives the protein CASSVWRGVSTDTQYF.

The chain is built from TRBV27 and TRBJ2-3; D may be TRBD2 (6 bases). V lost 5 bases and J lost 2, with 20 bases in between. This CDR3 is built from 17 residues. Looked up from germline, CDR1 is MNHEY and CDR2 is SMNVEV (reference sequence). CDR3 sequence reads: CASSPPGGTSPTDTQYF. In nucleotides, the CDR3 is TGTGCCAGCAGTCCCCCGGGCGGGACTTCCCCCACAGATACGCAGTATTTT.

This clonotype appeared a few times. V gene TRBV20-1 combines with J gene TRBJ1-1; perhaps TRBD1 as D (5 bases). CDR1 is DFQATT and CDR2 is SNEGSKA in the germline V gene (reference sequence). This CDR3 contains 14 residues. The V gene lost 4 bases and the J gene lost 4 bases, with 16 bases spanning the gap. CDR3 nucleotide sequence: TGCAGTGCTAACCTCAGGGAGACGGGCACTGAAGCTTTCTTT. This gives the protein CSANLRETGTEAFF.

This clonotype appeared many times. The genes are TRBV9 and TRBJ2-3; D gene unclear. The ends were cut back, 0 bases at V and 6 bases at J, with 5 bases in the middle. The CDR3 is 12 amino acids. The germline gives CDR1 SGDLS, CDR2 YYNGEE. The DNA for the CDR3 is TGTGCCAGCAGCGTAGTAGGTGATACGCAGTATTTT. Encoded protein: CASSVVGDTQYF.

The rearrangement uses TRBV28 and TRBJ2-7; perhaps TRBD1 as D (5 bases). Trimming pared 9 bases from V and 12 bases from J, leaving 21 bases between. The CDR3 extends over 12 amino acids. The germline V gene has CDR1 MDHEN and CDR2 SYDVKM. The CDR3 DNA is TGTGCCAGTTCCCAACCCACGACAGATCGGTACTTC. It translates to CASSQPTTDRYF.

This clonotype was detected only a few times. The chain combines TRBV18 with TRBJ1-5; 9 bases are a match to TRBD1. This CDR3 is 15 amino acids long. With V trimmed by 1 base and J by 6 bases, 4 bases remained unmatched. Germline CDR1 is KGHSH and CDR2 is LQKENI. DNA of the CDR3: TGTGCCAGCTCACCACGGGGGACAGGGTCTCAGCCCCAGCATTTT. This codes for CASSPRGTGSQPQHF. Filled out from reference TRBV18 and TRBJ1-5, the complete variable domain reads NAGVMQNPRHLVRRRGQEARLRCSPMKGHSHVYWYRQLPEEGLKFMVYLQKENIIDESGMPKERFSAEFPKEGPSILRIQQVVRGDSAAYFCASSPRGTGSQPQHFGDGTRLSIL.